The 7 T cell receptor beta chains reported below all come from one sample, sequenced in a study of T cell responses to AZD1222 COVID-19 vaccine. Data came from immunoSEQ multiplex PCR; TCRdb stores just in-frame clones and leaves some out. The repertoire holds roughly 160,000 clones, with around 88% as singletons. Source: peripheral blood, taken 28 days after the second AZD1222 dose. These TCRs come from an adult who received the AZD1222 COVID-19 vaccine.

The chain employs TRBV14 and TRBJ2-1; D ambiguous. Trimming pared 3 bases from V and 0 bases from J, leaving 9 bases between. Germline V gene data show CDR1 as SGHDN and CDR2 as FVKESK. The CDR3 length is 15 residues. The CDR3 reads CASSHRSVSYNEQFF. CDR3 in DNA: TGTGCCAGCAGCCACCGGTCAGTCTCCTACAATGAGCAGTTCTTC.

The rearrangement uses TRBV7-9 and TRBJ1-6; D is unclear. Germline V gene sequence: CDR1 SEHNR, CDR2 FQNEAQ (reference sequence). The CDR3 has 13 residues. Between the trimmed V and J ends, which lost 5 bases and 11 bases, there was a span of 13 bases. This chain's CDR3 is CASSQIVWAPLHF. In nucleotides, the CDR3 is TGTGCCAGCAGCCAAATCGTCTGGGCACCCCTCCACTTT.

This clone was counted once. The gene calls are TRBV7-9 and TRBJ1-2; D is ambiguous. The CDR3 runs 15 residues. V was shortened by 1 base and J by 2 bases, with 11 bases between the two germline ends. Germline CDR1 reads SEHNR; CDR2 reads FQNEAQ (reference sequence). This chain's CDR3 is CASSLGSALNYGYTF. The CDR3 DNA reads as TGTGCCAGCAGCTTAGGGTCAGCCCTCAACTATGGCTACACCTTC.

The chain employs TRBV2 and TRBJ2-7; D unresolved. CDR1 SNHLY and CDR2 FYNNEI come from the germline V gene. This CDR3 region has 14 residues. V lost 7 bases, J lost 9 bases, and 22 bases lay in between. The CDR3 region has the DNA TGTGCCAGCAATCCCCCTGGTACCCAACGCGGGCAGTACTTC. Its translation is CASNPPGTQRGQYF.

This clone showed up just a few times. One junction end does not reproduce the germline sequence, and a read error may be involved. This chain connects TRBV27 to TRBJ1-1; tentative D call: TRBD1 (6 bases). Germline V gene lookup returns CDR1 MNHEY and CDR2 SMNVEV (reference sequence). The CDR3 runs to 12 residues. Here the CDR3 DNA reads TGTGCCAGCAGTTCGATGGGGGACACTTCGGTTTTT. Translation: CASSSMGDTSVF.

The chain is built from TRBV27 and TRBJ2-3; TRBD2 matches at 12 bases. CDR3 length: 15 amino acids. Germline V gene lookup returns CDR1 MNHEY and CDR2 SMNVEV (reference sequence). The V and J ends lost 6 bases and 4 bases, in that order; junction bases with no gene match: 5. CDR3 in amino acids: CASRLAGGQADTQYF. CDR3 nucleotides: TGTGCCAGCAGGCTAGCGGGGGGGCAGGCAGATACGCAGTATTTT.

J is TRBJ1-4 and V is TRBV19, with D possibly matching TRBD1 (5 bases). Trimming removed 8 bases from V and 6 bases from J, with 16 bases in between. Germline V lookup: CDR1 LNHDA, CDR2 SQIVND (reference sequence). This CDR3 spans 14 amino acids. The CDR3 coding sequence is TGTGCCAGTCTAGAGGGAGGGGCCCATGAAAAACTGTTTTTT. Its protein is CASLEGGAHEKLFF.